This is a list of T cell receptor beta chains from one sample in a study of shared clonotypes between healthy human individuals. Assay used: immunoSEQ multiplex PCR; TCRdb lists only in-frame clones, some missing. The repertoire holds approximately 510,000 clones, with more than 65% as singletons. The sequenced material came from PBMCs. Every receptor here comes from a woman between 40 and 55 years old in good health. Some clones in this sample may be carry-over from other donors' samples. CDR3s include the opening cysteine and the closing phenylalanine or tryptophan. The order of the fields is J gene, V gene, D gene, clone size, CDR3 DNA, CDR3 protein. D genes are given only for firm matches. Clone size is given for some rows only: seen once, a few or many times, or a class if the clone is expanded.

TRBJ2-7 | TRBV28 | TRBD1 | . | TGTGCCAGCAGAGAACAGGGGCTCGAGCAGTACTTC | CASREQGLEQYF
TRBJ2-1 | TRBV10-3 | . | . | TGTGCCATCAGTGAGTCGAAGTCGGGGTACAATGAGCAGTTCTTC | CAISESKSGYNEQFF
TRBJ2-1 | TRBV6-4 | TRBD2 | . | TGTGCCAGCAGTCCAACGACTAGCGGGTACAATGAGCAGTTCTTC | CASSPTTSGYNEQFF
TRBJ2-7 | TRBV9 | . | . | TGTGCCAGCAGCTCCGGAGACGAGCAGTACTTC | CASSSGDEQYF
TRBJ1-4 | TRBV7-2 | . | . | TGTGCCAGCAGCTTAGGGCAGGGGAGAGGAAAACTGTTTTTT | CASSLGQGRGKLFF
TRBJ2-7 | TRBV6-1 | . | . | TGTGCCAGCAGTGAATTATGGGACCCGATACAACTCTACGAGCAGTACTTC | CASSELWDPIQLYEQYF
TRBJ1-4 | TRBV7-9 | TRBD1 | . | TGTGCCAGCAGCGGACAGGGGTTTAATGAAAAACTGTTTTTT | CASSGQGFNEKLFF
TRBJ2-2 | TRBV6-7 | . | . | TGTGCCAGCAGTTTAGCCCTGGGACAGAACACCGGGGAGCTGTTTTTT | CASSLALGQNTGELFF
TRBJ2-3 | TRBV29-1 | . | . | TGCAGCGTTTTCAGCGATACGCAGTATTTT | CSVFSDTQYF
TRBJ2-2 | TRBV6-1 | TRBD2 | few | TGTGCCAGCATGGTGGTAGCGGGAGTCACCGGGGAGCTGTTTTTT | CASMVVAGVTGELFF
TRBJ2-1 | TRBV6-5 | . | . | TGTGCCAGCAGCGACGGCTACAATGAGCAGTTCTTC | CASSDGYNEQFF
TRBJ1-4 | TRBV7-2 | . | . | TGTGCCAGCAGCCCCGTGGGGGAAAAACTGTTTTTT | CASSPVGEKLFF
TRBJ2-2 | TRBV10-3 | TRBD2 | . | TGTGCCATCAGGAAGGGACTAGGGGTCGACACCGGGGAGCTGTTTTTT | CAIRKGLGVDTGELFF
TRBJ2-1 | TRBV6-6 | . | . | TGTGCCAGCAGTTACTCGACTAGCTCCTACAATGAGCAGTTCTTC | CASSYSTSSYNEQFF
TRBJ2-7 | TRBV18 | TRBD1 | . | TGTGCCAGCTCACCCGGACAGGGGGGTTCATACGAGCAGTACTTC | CASSPGQGGSYEQYF
TRBJ1-2 | TRBV12-5 | . | . | TGTGCTAGTGGTTTGGTCTACGGGGCCCGGATCAGTGGCTACACCTTC | CASGLVYGARISGYTF
TRBJ1-1 | TRBV6-1 | . | . | TGTGCCAGCAGTGAAAGTTGGCGGGGCACTGAAGCTTTCTTT | CASSESWRGTEAFF
TRBJ2-1 | TRBV12-5 | TRBD2 | . | TGTGCTAGTGGTCCCGGGACTAGCGGGAGCAATGAGCAGTTCTTC | CASGPGTSGSNEQFF
TRBJ2-7 | TRBV27 | TRBD1 | few | TGTGCCAGCAGTCGTAGGGGGCTGGACGAGCAGTACTTC | CASSRRGLDEQYF
TRBJ1-2 | TRBV7-8 | TRBD1 | . | TGTGCCAGCAGCTTTACAGGGGTGGGAGGCTACACCTTC | CASSFTGVGGYTF
TRBJ2-1 | TRBV5-6 | TRBD2 | . | TGTGCCAGCAGCTTGGGCGCGGGAGGCCGGGGTGAGCAGTTCTTC | CASSLGAGGRGEQFF
TRBJ2-3 | TRBV7-9 | TRBD1 | . | TGTGCCAGCAGCTTACGTTTCCGGGACAGGGGCGGAGATACGCAGTATTTT | CASSLRFRDRGGDTQYF
TRBJ2-5 | TRBV30 | . | few | TGTGCCTGGGAGGGGTGGGAGACCCAGTACTTC | CAWEGWETQYF
TRBJ1-5 | TRBV19 | . | . | TGTGCCAGTAGTTGGGACCCCAATCAGCCCCAGCATTTT | CASSWDPNQPQHF
TRBJ1-2 | TRBV7-9 | . | . | TGTGCCAGCAGCTACCGTGGGGCAGCTGAAAACTATGGCTACACCTTC | CASSYRGAAENYGYTF
TRBJ2-3 | TRBV9 | TRBD1 | . | TGTGCCAGCAGCAGCCGGGACAGGGGTGTTGGAGGCTCCTATACGCAGTATTTT | CASSSRDRGVGGSYTQYF
TRBJ2-2 | TRBV6-1 | TRBD2 | . | TGTGCCAGCAGTAGGACTAGCGGTAACACCGGGGAGCTGTTTTTT | CASSRTSGNTGELFF
TRBJ2-1 | TRBV7-2 | . | . | TGTGCCAGCAGCTTAGTGGCACACAATGAGCAGTTCTTC | CASSLVAHNEQFF
TRBJ2-7 | TRBV6-6 | . | . | TGTGCCAGCAGTCCCCGGGTGGGGAACTACGAGCAGTACTTC | CASSPRVGNYEQYF
TRBJ2-7 | TRBV10-3 | TRBD2 | . | TGTGCCATCGCGGGACTAGACGATGTGCAGTACTTC | CAIAGLDDVQYF
TRBJ2-7 | TRBV29-1 | . | . | TGCAGCGTTGAAGTCTTGTACGAGCAGTACTTC | CSVEVLYEQYF
TRBJ2-3 | TRBV4-1 | TRBD2 | . | TGCGCCAGCAGCCCCTCGGGCCGGACTAGCGGCACAGATACGCAGTATTTT | CASSPSGRTSGTDTQYF
TRBJ2-5 | TRBV9 | . | . | TGTGCCAGCAGCGTTCAGGGTTCCCATCTCGGGGAGACCCAGTACTTC | CASSVQGSHLGETQYF
TRBJ2-1 | TRBV18 | . | . | TGTGCCAGCTCACAACTTGGGCCGGGACAACATACGTACTATGAGCAGTTCTTC | CASSQLGPGQHTYYEQFF
TRBJ2-5 | TRBV19 | . | . | TGTGCCAGTAGTATCAATAGGCAACCCCAAGAGACCCAGTACTTC | CASSINRQPQETQYF
TRBJ2-7 | TRBV18 | TRBD1 | . | TGTGCCAGCTCACTAGGGACAGACTACGAGCAGTACTTC | CASSLGTDYEQYF
TRBJ1-1 | TRBV10-3 | . | . | TGTGCCATCAGTGAGTCGAACCTGAGGGGCAGGAACACTGAAGCTTTCTTT | CAISESNLRGRNTEAFF
TRBJ2-3 | TRBV30 | TRBD2 | . | TGTGCCTGGAGTGTACTAGCGGGAGCAGATACGCAGTATTTT | CAWSVLAGADTQYF
TRBJ2-2 | TRBV7-2 | . | . | TGTGCCAGCATGGGTAATAGCGGTAACACCGGGGAGCTGTTTTTT | CASMGNSGNTGELFF
TRBJ2-7 | TRBV5-1 | . | . | TGCGCCAGCAGCTTGGTGGGCCCGCAGGTGGGCGAGCAGTACTTC | CASSLVGPQVGEQYF
TRBJ2-6 | TRBV27 | . | . | TGTGCCAGCAGGACCAGGGTCGGGGCCAACGTCCTGACTTTC | CASRTRVGANVLTF
TRBJ1-1 | TRBV12-5 | . | . | TGTGCTAGTGGTTTAGGGGGGACTGAAGCTTTCTTT | CASGLGGTEAFF
TRBJ1-2 | TRBV30 | TRBD1 | . | TGTGCCTGGAGTCGGGACAGGGGGCGAGCGGGCTACACCTTC | CAWSRDRGRAGYTF